This is a list of T cell receptor beta chains from one sample in a study of cytomegalovirus exposure and HLA in healthy donors. Repertoires were generated with immunoSEQ multiplex PCR, while TCRdb's copy carries only in-frame clones and drops some. Of roughly 50,000 clones listed, 90% were seen once; the top ten hold approximately 1%. The sequenced sample was PBMCs. These receptors all stem from a man aged 18 to 30 in good health and CMV-seronegative. Both conserved end residues are part of each CDR3. D genes are given only for firm matches. Not all rows give a size; the values are once, few, many and, for expanded clones, a class.

clone_size	d_call	cdr3_length	v_call	j_call	cdr3_aa	cdr3_nt
once	-	14	TRBV6-1	TRBJ1-1	CASSEIGRGTEAFF	TGTGCCAGCAGTGAAATCGGGAGAGGGACTGAAGCTTTCTTT
-	-	17	TRBV5-1	TRBJ1-1	CASSWGGDSVRNTEAFF	TGCGCCAGCAGCTGGGGAGGGGATAGCGTGAGGAACACTGAAGCTTTCTTT
-	-	13	TRBV7-2	TRBJ2-7	CASGGAGLYEQYF	TGTGCCAGCGGCGGGGCAGGCCTTTACGAGCAGTACTTC
-	TRBD2	16	TRBV13	TRBJ2-2	CASSTGTSGRFGELFF	TGTGCCAGCAGCACCGGGACTAGCGGGAGGTTCGGGGAGCTGTTTTTT
-	-	14	TRBV5-5	TRBJ1-1	CASSRGGIRTEAFF	TGTGCCAGCAGCCGCGGAGGGATTCGGACTGAAGCTTTCTTT
-	-	17	TRBV12-5	TRBJ1-3	CASALPGGSSSGNTIYF	TGTGCTAGTGCTCTCCCGGGGGGGAGCAGCTCTGGAAACACCATATATTTT
once	-	14	TRBV5-8	TRBJ1-1	CASSVGQTNTEAFF	TGTGCCAGCAGCGTCGGACAGACGAACACTGAAGCTTTCTTT
-	TRBD1	16	TRBV18	TRBJ2-5	CASSQGQDFLRETQYF	TGTGCCAGCTCACAGGGACAGGACTTTCTGAGGGAGACCCAGTACTTC
-	-	12	TRBV6-5	TRBJ2-5	CASWQSWETQYF	TGTGCCAGCTGGCAGTCGTGGGAGACCCAGTACTTC
once	TRBD2	17	TRBV4-1	TRBJ2-7	CASSQDSGRLLYYEQYF	TGCGCCAGCAGCCAGGATAGCGGGAGGCTTCTTTACTACGAGCAGTACTTC
-	-	14	TRBV27	TRBJ1-1	CASSSTGPGTEAFF	TGTGCCAGCAGTTCGACAGGTCCCGGCACTGAAGCTTTCTTT
-	-	15	TRBV4-1	TRBJ2-7	CASSQGTGNSYEQYF	TGCGCCAGCAGCCAAGGTACGGGGAACTCCTACGAGCAGTACTTC
-	TRBD2	16	TRBV29-1	TRBJ2-5	CSVEDPGLAGVETQYF	TGCAGCGTTGAAGATCCGGGACTAGCGGGAGTGGAGACCCAGTACTTC
-	TRBD1	14	TRBV28	TRBJ2-1	CASRRQGAYNEQFF	TGTGCCAGCAGAAGACAGGGTGCCTACAATGAGCAGTTCTTC
-	-	17	TRBV11-1	TRBJ2-1	CASSLGQSRLAYNEQFF	TGTGCCAGCAGCTTAGGTCAGTCGCGTCTAGCCTACAATGAGCAGTTCTTC
-	-	14	TRBV10-3	TRBJ2-1	CAISDSSSYNEQFF	TGTGCCATCAGTGACTCGAGCTCCTACAATGAGCAGTTCTTC
-	-	12	TRBV5-1	TRBJ1-2	CASSLLSDGYTF	TGCGCCAGCAGCTTGCTATCCGATGGCTACACCTTC
-	TRBD1	15	TRBV19	TRBJ2-7	CASSASGTGADEQYF	TGTGCCAGTAGTGCCTCCGGGACAGGGGCAGACGAGCAGTACTTC
-	-	11	TRBV28	TRBJ2-5	CASTVQETQYF	TGTGCCAGCACCGTGCAAGAGACCCAGTACTTC
-	TRBD2	14	TRBV6-1	TRBJ2-7	CASSLAGASAEQYF	TGTGCCAGTAGCTTAGCGGGAGCTAGCGCGGAGCAGTACTTC
-	-	14	TRBV27	TRBJ2-1	CASSLEGWRHEQFF	TGTGCCAGCAGTTTAGAAGGTTGGAGGCATGAGCAGTTCTTC
medium-sized	TRBD2	16	TRBV5-1	TRBJ2-5	CASSLTSGGPGETQYF	TGCGCCAGCAGCTTGACTAGCGGGGGTCCCGGGGAGACCCAGTACTTC
-	TRBD2	17	TRBV9	TRBJ2-7	CASSAGTSGRGSYEQYF	TGTGCCAGCAGCGCCGGGACTAGCGGGAGGGGATCCTACGAGCAGTACTTC
once	-	14	TRBV10-3	TRBJ2-7	CAIRGAQQSYEQYF	TGTGCCATCAGAGGGGCTCAGCAATCCTACGAGCAGTACTTC
once	-	16	TRBV18	TRBJ2-2	CASSPGISSRTGELFF	TGTGCCAGCTCACCAGGAATTTCTAGCCGCACCGGGGAGCTGTTTTTT
-	-	15	TRBV6-1	TRBJ2-7	CASSVMRDSSYEQYF	TGTGCCAGCAGTGTGATGCGGGACAGCTCCTACGAGCAGTACTTC
-	TRBD1	18	TRBV6-1	TRBJ1-5	CASSGQDRVRGGNQPQHF	TGTGCCAGCAGTGGCCAAGACAGGGTGCGGGGTGGCAATCAGCCCCAGCATTTT
-	-	14	TRBV19	TRBJ1-1	CASSMVEVRTEAFF	TGTGCCAGTAGTATGGTCGAGGTACGGACTGAAGCTTTCTTT
-	TRBD1	18	TRBV7-8	TRBJ1-2	CASSPGQGASGSDYGYTF	TGTGCCAGCAGCCCGGGACAGGGGGCAAGTGGGTCGGACTATGGCTACACCTTC
once	-	15	TRBV4-1	TRBJ1-5	CASSLWGPLPEPQHF	TGCGCCAGCAGCCTATGGGGGCCCCTGCCCGAGCCCCAGCATTTT
-	TRBD2	16	TRBV19	TRBJ2-4	CASSIALGLVGNIQYF	TGTGCCAGTAGTATAGCCCTGGGACTAGTCGGAAACATTCAGTACTTC
-	-	13	TRBV25-1	TRBJ2-5	CASTPDRGETQYF	TGTGCCAGCACCCCTGATAGGGGGGAGACCCAGTACTTC
-	-	16	TRBV9	TRBJ2-1	CASSADLGGGYNEQFF	TGTGCCAGCAGCGCCGACCTAGGGGGGGGGTACAATGAGCAGTTCTTC
-	-	13	TRBV19	TRBJ2-3	CASSIDREDTQYF	TGTGCCAGTAGTATAGACCGGGAGGATACGCAGTATTTT
-	-	13	TRBV27	TRBJ2-3	CASTTLGTDTQYF	TGTGCCAGCACGACTCTAGGCACAGATACGCAGTATTTT
-	TRBD2	13	TRBV9	TRBJ2-7	CASSVETSAEQYF	TGTGCCAGCAGCGTAGAGACTAGCGCTGAGCAGTACTTC
-	-	16	TRBV11-2	TRBJ1-4	CASSLGSTDTNEKLFF	TGTGCCAGCAGCTTAGGGTCGACAGACACTAATGAAAAACTGTTTTTT
-	-	13	TRBV9	TRBJ2-1	CASSSGSNNEQFF	TGTGCCAGCAGCAGCGGTAGCAACAATGAGCAGTTCTTC
-	-	16	TRBV4-1	TRBJ2-5	CASSQAQTTGQETQYF	TGCGCCAGCAGCCAAGCCCAAACGACAGGACAAGAGACCCAGTACTTC
-	-	14	TRBV2	TRBJ2-1	CASNRDGGDGEQFF	TGTGCCAGCAACCGGGACGGCGGGGATGGGGAGCAGTTCTTC
-	-	17	TRBV11-3	TRBJ2-7	CASSYDHRDTPVDEQYF	TGTGCCAGCAGCTACGACCACCGGGACACGCCGGTCGACGAGCAGTACTTC
-	-	16	TRBV11-3	TRBJ1-2	CASSPTQLGANYGYTF	TGTGCCAGCAGCCCCACGCAACTCGGAGCTAACTATGGCTACACCTTC
-	TRBD1	15	TRBV5-1	TRBJ2-7	CASSLTAGGGYEQYF	TGCGCCAGCAGCTTGACGGCAGGGGGTGGGTACGAGCAGTACTTC